This T cell receptor beta chain was identified during a study of blood T cell repertoires in COVID-19. As for the study in general: Acute and convalescent COVID-19 specimens originated in the United States, Italy and Spain. T cells, B-cell-depleted T cells, or PBMCs supplied cDNA or gDNA.

This clone was counted only a few times. Authors' processing steps: Estimated nucleated cell counts came from reference gene primer amplification. Assay: immunoSEQ multiplex PCR; the TCRdb copy retains only in-frame clones and omits some. The V and J calls and clone size are taken from that table; D and trimming were inferred from the DNA. The table has 300,000 to 350,000 clones, roughly 90% seen once. The germline V gene encodes CDR1 SSHAT and CDR2 FNYEAQ (reference sequence). V lost 5 bases and J 5 bases, leaving 12 bases between the germline ends. The CDR3 contains 13 residues. The clonotype comes from a man between 18 and 35 years old with active or convalescent COVID-19. The sample consisted of peripheral blood. This chain links TRBV7-7 with TRBJ2-5; a weak D match, TRBD2 (5 bases). CDR3 protein: CASSPRVGETQYF. As DNA, the CDR3 is TGTGCCAGCAGCCCGAGGGTCGGGGAGACCCAGTACTTC.